This TCR beta chain was sequenced during a study of blood T cell repertoires in COVID-19. Study details: The cDNA or gDNA used as material had been derived from T cells, B-cell-depleted T cells, or PBMCs.

The germline CDR1 and CDR2 sequences are KGHDR and SFDVKD. Trimming at V came to 12 bases and at J to 0 bases, leaving 6 bases not matched to a gene. This CDR3 comprises 13 residues. In the original processing: Reference gene primer amplification gave nucleated cell count estimates. Profiling relied on immunoSEQ multiplex PCR, and the TCRdb table lists in-frame clones only, not all of them. V, J and clone size were drawn from that table, and D and trimming were deduced from the DNA. The sample includes 160,000 or so clones, roughly 90% of them seen just once. V gene TRBV24-1 combines with J gene TRBJ1-2; 7 positions match TRBD1. Material for sequencing was peripheral blood. The origin of this receptor is a man aged 55-75 years with acute or convalescent COVID-19. The CDR3 protein is CALQGEANYGYTF. As DNA, the CDR3 is TGTGCCCTTCAGGGGGAAGCTAACTATGGCTACACCTTC.